This T cell receptor beta chain was identified during a study of T-cell memory formation after mild COVID-19. The V end lost 4 bases, the J end lost 8 bases, and 12 bases lay between the germline ends. Per the germline V gene, CDR1 is SGHTA and CDR2 is FQGNSA. This CDR3 region has 13 residues. Study outcomes and limitations: There was a balanced CD4/CD8 profile in clones contracting day 15 to 85, and later expanders leaned CD4+. Among contracting clones, CD4+ were mainly CM/EM and CD8+ enriched in EMRA.

This clonotype was observed many times. Its target is unknown. TCRdb redid the calling of the 5' RACE reads with MiXCR, one entry per CDR3 protein. The sample consists of 100,000 to 150,000 distinct CDR3 sequences, more than 15% of them appearing once. The V and J genes are TRBV7-2 and TRBJ2-4; D is unresolved. This receptor was identified in a man between 18 and 29 years old who had mild COVID-19 (a few samples of this study predate the infection). Cell type and time point are not known. The sequencing sample was made of PBMCs or a T cell subset sorted from them (not recorded which). The CDR3: CASSSLRRDIQYF. The CDR3 nucleotides read TGTGCCAGCAGCTCCCTACGAAGGGACATTCAGTACTTC.